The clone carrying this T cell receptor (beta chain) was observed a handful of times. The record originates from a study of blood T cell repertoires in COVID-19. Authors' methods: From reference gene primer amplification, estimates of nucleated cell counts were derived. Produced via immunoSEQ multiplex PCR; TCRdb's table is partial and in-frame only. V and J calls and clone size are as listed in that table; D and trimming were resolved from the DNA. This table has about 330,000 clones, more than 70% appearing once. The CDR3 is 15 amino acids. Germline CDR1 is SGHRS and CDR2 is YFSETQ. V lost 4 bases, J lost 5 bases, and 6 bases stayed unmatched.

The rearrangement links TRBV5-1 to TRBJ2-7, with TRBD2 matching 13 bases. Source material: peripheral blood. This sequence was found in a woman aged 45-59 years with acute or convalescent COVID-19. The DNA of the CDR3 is TGCGCCAGCAGCATCGGGACTAGCGGGATTCACGAGCAGTACTTC. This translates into CASSIGTSGIHEQYF.